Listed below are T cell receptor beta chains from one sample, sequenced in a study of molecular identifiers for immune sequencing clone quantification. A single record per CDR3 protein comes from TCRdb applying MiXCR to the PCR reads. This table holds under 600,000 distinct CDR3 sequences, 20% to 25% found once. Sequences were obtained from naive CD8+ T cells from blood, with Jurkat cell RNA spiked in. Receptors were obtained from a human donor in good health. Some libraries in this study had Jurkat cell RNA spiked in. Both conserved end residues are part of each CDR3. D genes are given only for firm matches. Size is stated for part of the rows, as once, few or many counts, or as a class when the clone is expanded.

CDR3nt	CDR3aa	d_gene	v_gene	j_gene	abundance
TGCGCCAGCAGCCAAGATCGCAGGAATAATTCACCCCTCCACTTT	CASSQDRRNNSPLHF	-	TRBV4-3	TRBJ1-6	-
TGTGCCAGCAGCCAGGGAGGGAGGGCAGGGGATACGCAGTATTTT	CASSQGGRAGDTQYF	TRBD2	TRBV9	TRBJ2-3	-
TGTGCCAGCAGCTTAGTACCTATGTCTGACGAGACCCAGTACTTC	CASSLVPMSDETQYF	-	TRBV7-9	TRBJ2-5	many
TGTGCCAGCAGTTCCTCCGGGACAGGGTCTCCCTACGAGCAGTACTTC	CASSSSGTGSPYEQYF	TRBD1	TRBV12-3/TRBV12-4	TRBJ2-7	few
TGTGCCAGCAGTCTCCTAGCGGGGGGGCGTCAAGAGACCCAGTACTTC	CASSLLAGGRQETQYF	TRBD2	TRBV6-5	TRBJ2-5	many
TGTGCCAGCTCACCCCCAGGGGGCGAAAATACTGAAGCTTTCTTT	CASSPPGGENTEAFF	TRBD1	TRBV18	TRBJ1-1	many
TGTGCCAGCAGCTTAGGGCGGGGGCTTGGGGGCAATGAGCAGTTCTTC	CASSLGRGLGGNEQFF	-	TRBV7-9	TRBJ2-1	few
TGTGCCAGCAGCTTCGTCCCGGACTCTGGAAACACCATATATTTT	CASSFVPDSGNTIYF	-	TRBV7-9	TRBJ1-3	few
TGTGCCAGCAGCACTCAGAGCACAGATACGCAGTATTTT	CASSTQSTDTQYF	-	TRBV11-2	TRBJ2-3	many
TGTGCCAGCAGCTTCTACACCTCCTACGAGCAGTACTTC	CASSFYTSYEQYF	-	TRBV11-2	TRBJ2-7	-
TGTGCCAGTAGTATAGAGGGCAGCCAGCCCCAGCATTTT	CASSIEGSQPQHF	-	TRBV19	TRBJ1-5	-